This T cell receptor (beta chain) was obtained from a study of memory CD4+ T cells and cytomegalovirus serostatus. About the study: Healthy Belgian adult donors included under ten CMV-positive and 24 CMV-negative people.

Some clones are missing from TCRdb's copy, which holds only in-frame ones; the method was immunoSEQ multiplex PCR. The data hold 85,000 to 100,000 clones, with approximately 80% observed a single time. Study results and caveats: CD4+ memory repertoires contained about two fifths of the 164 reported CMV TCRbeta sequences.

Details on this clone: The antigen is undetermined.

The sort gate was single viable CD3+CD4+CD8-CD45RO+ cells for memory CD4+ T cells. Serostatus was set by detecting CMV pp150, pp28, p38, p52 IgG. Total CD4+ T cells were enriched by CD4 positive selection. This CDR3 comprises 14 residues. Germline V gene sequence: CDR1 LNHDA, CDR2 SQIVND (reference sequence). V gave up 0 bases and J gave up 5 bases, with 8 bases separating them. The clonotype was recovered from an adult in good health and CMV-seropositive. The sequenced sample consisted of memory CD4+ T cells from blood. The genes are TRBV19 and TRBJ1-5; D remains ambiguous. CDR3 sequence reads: CASSIEGIHQPQHF. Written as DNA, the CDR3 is TGTGCCAGTAGTATAGAGGGAATCCATCAGCCCCAGCATTTT.